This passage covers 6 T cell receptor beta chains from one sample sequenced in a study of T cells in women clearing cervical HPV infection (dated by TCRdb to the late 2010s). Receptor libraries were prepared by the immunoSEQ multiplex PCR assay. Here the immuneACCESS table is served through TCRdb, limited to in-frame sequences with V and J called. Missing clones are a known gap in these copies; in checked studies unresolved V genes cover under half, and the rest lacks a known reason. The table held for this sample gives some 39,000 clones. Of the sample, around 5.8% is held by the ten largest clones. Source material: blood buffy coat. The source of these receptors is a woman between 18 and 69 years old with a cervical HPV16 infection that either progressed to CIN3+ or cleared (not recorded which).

The part of the CDR3 DNA that was read is TGCGCCAGCAGCCAAAACCGGGACAGAAGCACAGATACG. As protein: CASSQNRDRSTDT. In full, the CDR3 reads CASSQNRDRSTDTQYF. The chain carries TRBV4-1 and TRBJ2-3, with TRBD1 matching 7 bases. The sequenced fragment ends 3 residues before the CDR3 boundary, so the rest is inferred from the germline J gene. The CDR3 totals 16 residues. Germline V lookup: CDR1 MGHRA, CDR2 YSYEKL. V shed 2 bases and J 0 bases; nucleotides not matched to a gene: 5.

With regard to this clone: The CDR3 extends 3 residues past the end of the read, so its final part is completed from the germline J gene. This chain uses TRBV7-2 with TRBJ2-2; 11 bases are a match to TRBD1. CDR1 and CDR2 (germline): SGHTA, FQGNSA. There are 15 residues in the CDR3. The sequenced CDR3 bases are TGTGCCAGCAGCTCTGGACAGGGGGCTAATGAAAAG. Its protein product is CASSSGQGANEK. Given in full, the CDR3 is CASSSGQGANEKLFF.

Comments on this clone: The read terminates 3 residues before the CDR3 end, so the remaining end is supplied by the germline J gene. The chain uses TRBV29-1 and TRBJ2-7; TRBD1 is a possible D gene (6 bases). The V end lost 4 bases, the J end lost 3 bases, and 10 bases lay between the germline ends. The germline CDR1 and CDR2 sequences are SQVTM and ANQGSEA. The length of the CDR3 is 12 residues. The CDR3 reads CSVGTDNYEQYF. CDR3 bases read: TGCAGCGTTGGGACAGATAACTACGAG.

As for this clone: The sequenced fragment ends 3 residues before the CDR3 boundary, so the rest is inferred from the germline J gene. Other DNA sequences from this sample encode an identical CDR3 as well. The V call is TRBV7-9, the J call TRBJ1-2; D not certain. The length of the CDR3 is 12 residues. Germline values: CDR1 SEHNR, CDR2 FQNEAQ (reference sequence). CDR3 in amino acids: CASSLGPYDYTF. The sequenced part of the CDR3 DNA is TGTGCCAGCAGCTTAGGCCCCTACGAC.

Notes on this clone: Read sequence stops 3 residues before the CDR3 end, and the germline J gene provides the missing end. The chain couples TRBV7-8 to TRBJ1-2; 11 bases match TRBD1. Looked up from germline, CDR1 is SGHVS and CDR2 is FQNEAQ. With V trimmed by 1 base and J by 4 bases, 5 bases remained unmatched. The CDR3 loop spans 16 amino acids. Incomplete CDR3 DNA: TGTGCCAGCAGCTTAGGGACAGGGGGCTATTTCTATGGC. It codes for CASSLGTGGYFYG. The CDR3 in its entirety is CASSLGTGGYFYGYTF.

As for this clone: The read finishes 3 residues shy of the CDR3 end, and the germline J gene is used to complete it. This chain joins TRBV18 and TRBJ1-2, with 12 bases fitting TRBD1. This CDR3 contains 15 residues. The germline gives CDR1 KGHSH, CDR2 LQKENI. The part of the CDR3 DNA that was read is TGTGCCAGCTCACCCGGGACAGGGGGCGGCGATGAC. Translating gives CASSPGTGGGDD. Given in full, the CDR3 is CASSPGTGGGDDYTF.